Presented here are 23 T cell receptor beta chains from one specimen sequenced in a study of CD8 T cells in ankylosing spondylitis. Each CDR3 protein is one row after TCRdb ran MiXCR on the 5' RACE reads. The sample shows around 150,000 distinct CDR3 sequences, 18% of them seen only once. The sequencing input was blood, either unsorted or a sorted T cell fraction (not recorded which). These receptors were collected from a male donor with ankylosing spondylitis or in good health (not recorded which).

On this clonotype: Since no conserved phenylalanine or tryptophan closes the CDR3, a read error is the likely cause. V and J are TRBV6-6 and TRBJ2-7, with a tentative D call TRBD1 (6 bases). V lost 6 bases, J lost 5 bases, and 11 bases lay in between. This CDR3 is 12 amino acids long. In germline, CDR1 is MNHNY, CDR2 SVGAGI (reference sequence). The CDR3 DNA reads TGTGCCAGCAGCCCTGGGGACAACGAGCAGTACATC. It translates to CASSPGDNEQYI.

This clonotype was recorded at least ten times. The J gene is TRBJ2-2, the V gene TRBV24-1; D unclear. This CDR3 spans 12 amino acids. V was shortened by 5 bases and J by 2 bases, with 2 bases between the two germline ends. Per the germline V gene, CDR1 is KGHDR and CDR2 is SFDVKD. DNA for the CDR3: TGTGCCACCAGTGTTAACACCGGGGAGCTGTTTTTT. Translation gives CATSVNTGELFF.

The J gene is TRBJ1-5, the V gene TRBV18, with a weak D call TRBD1 (5 bases). CDR3 length: 16 amino acids. With 3 bases removed from V and 2 bases from J, the gap between germline ends came to 14 bases. CDR1 is KGHSH and CDR2 is LQKENI in the germline V gene. The CDR3 DNA reads as TGTGCCAGCTCACCCACGGGGGGGGTCGGCAATCAGCCCCAGCATTTT. Translated, it gives CASSPTGGVGNQPQHF.

The table lists this clonotype with a few counts. CDR3 in amino acids: CSARGPGTGSGEAFF. For the CDR3, the DNA is TGCAGTGCTAGGGGTCCCGGGACAGGGTCTGGTGAAGCTTTCTTT. J is TRBJ1-1 and V is TRBV20-1, with 9 bases fitting TRBD1. V dropped 3 bases and J dropped 7; count of bases not matched to a gene: 12. This CDR3 contains 15 residues. The germline V gene has CDR1 DFQATT and CDR2 SNEGSKA (reference sequence).

This clonotype was observed many times. The chain employs TRBV20-1 and TRBJ1-5; D gene unclear. CDR3 length: 12 residues. V gave up 3 bases and J gave up 3 bases, with 6 bases separating them. Germline CDR1 reads DFQATT; CDR2 reads SNEGSKA (reference sequence). CDR3 DNA: TGCAGTGCTAGTGATCTCAATCAGCCCCAGCATTTT. This sequence encodes CSASDLNQPQHF.

This clonotype came up many times. CDR3 in DNA: TGTGCCAGCAGTGAGACTAGCGGGCGTTTCACAGATACGCAGTATTTT. Its protein is CASSETSGRFTDTQYF. The J gene is TRBJ2-3, the V gene TRBV2, with 10 positions matching TRBD2. The CDR3 is 16 residues long. Germline-derived CDR1 and CDR2 are SNHLY and FYNNEI. V lost 3 bases to trimming and J lost 2 bases; unmatched junction nucleotides: 5.

The rearrangement links TRBV11-2 to TRBJ2-5, with D possibly being TRBD2 (6 bases). The germline V gene has CDR1 SGHAT and CDR2 FQNNGV. The length of the CDR3 is 15 residues. Trimming left V 5 bases short and J 4 bases short, with 17 bases between. The CDR3 DNA reads as TGTGCCAGCAGCCCGGGGGACCGATTGGGAGAGACCCAGTACTTC. This gives the protein CASSPGDRLGETQYF.

This clonotype was observed at least ten times. V gene TRBV6-1 combines with J gene TRBJ1-1; tentatively, D is TRBD1 (5 bases). Germline V gene sequence: CDR1 MNHNS, CDR2 SASEGT. Trimming removed 0 bases from V and 11 bases from J, with 10 bases in between. The CDR3 runs 12 residues. The CDR3 coding sequence is TGTGCCAGCAGTGAAGCCGGGGCTGGGGCTTTCTTT. Its translation is CASSEAGAGAFF.

V usage is TRBV28 and J usage is TRBJ2-7; TRBD1 matches at 7 bases. The CDR3 spans 15 residues. V lost 6 bases and J lost 0; bases outside the gene matches: 8. Germline CDR1 MDHEN, CDR2 SYDVKM. This chain's CDR3 is CASRTAGTDSYEQYF. Written as DNA, the CDR3 is TGTGCCAGCAGAACAGCCGGGACAGACTCCTACGAGCAGTACTTC.

The V gene is TRBV5-1, the J gene TRBJ2-2; D uncertain. This CDR3 comprises 13 residues. Germline CDR1 SGHRS, CDR2 YFSETQ. V dropped 4 bases and J dropped 5 bases, with 9 bases sitting between them. This CDR3 reads CASSGTETGELFF. CDR3 coding DNA: TGCGCCAGCAGCGGAACGGAGACCGGGGAGCTGTTTTTT.

The chain carries TRBV29-1 and TRBJ2-7; 13 bases line up with TRBD2. Germline V gives CDR1 SQVTM, CDR2 ANQGSEA. CDR3 length: 15 residues. Germline trimming cut 2 bases from V and 4 bases from J; bases unmatched to any gene: 5. The CDR3, as DNA: TGCAGCGTTGAAACCGGGACTAGCGGGACGTACGAGCAGTACTTC. It yields the protein CSVETGTSGTYEQYF.

The table lists this clonotype with many counts. Here the CDR3 reads CSANSGVRTYEQYF. In nucleotides, the CDR3 is TGCAGTGCCAACTCAGGGGTTAGGACCTACGAGCAGTACTTC. V and J are TRBV20-1 and TRBJ2-7; weak D call: TRBD1 (6 bases). Looked up from germline, CDR1 is DFQATT and CDR2 is SNEGSKA (reference sequence). The CDR3 spans 14 residues. The V end was cut by 6 bases, the J end by 2 bases, with 17 bases between.

The gene calls are TRBV28 and TRBJ2-3; 15 bases map to TRBD2. Trimming took 6 bases from V and 5 from J; bases not matched to a gene: 3. The CDR3 covers 15 residues. Germline CDR1 is MDHEN and CDR2 is SYDVKM. The CDR3 DNA reads as TGTGCCAGCAGGTGGACTAGCGGGAGGGTAGATACGCAGTATTTT. Its translation: CASRWTSGRVDTQYF.

This chain's CDR3 is CASSLGASGASYNEQFF. In DNA, the CDR3 is TGTGCCAGCAGCTTAGGGGCTAGCGGAGCCTCCTACAATGAGCAGTTCTTC. The J gene is TRBJ2-1, the V gene TRBV7-8; 7 bases fit TRBD2. V gave up 1 base and J gave up 0 bases; unmatched junction bases: 6. CDR1 and CDR2 from the germline V gene are SGHVS and FQNEAQ. This CDR3 is built from 17 residues.

In this sample, this clonotype turned up many times. The chain carries TRBV5-1 and TRBJ1-6, with 7 nucleotides matching TRBD1. The germline gives CDR1 SGHRS, CDR2 YFSETQ. This CDR3 comprises 15 residues. After removal of 4 bases from V and 10 bases from J, the junction contained 11 bases not matched to a gene. CDR3 loop: CASSQTGFSYSPLHF. The CDR3 DNA reads TGCGCCAGCAGCCAGACAGGGTTTAGCTACTCACCCCTCCACTTT.

This clonotype was counted only a few times. One junction end disagrees with the germline gene, perhaps due to a read error. V and J are TRBV28 and TRBJ2-5, with 8 bases fitting TRBD1. Germline-derived CDR1 and CDR2 are MDHEN and SYDVKM. CDR3 length: 15 amino acids. CDR3 bases: TGTGCCAGCAGTCTATGGACAGGGAGGCAAGAGACCCAGTACTTC. As protein: CASSLWTGRQETQYF.

This clonotype was detected many times. J is TRBJ2-7 and V is TRBV27; 12 bases match TRBD2. CDR1 and CDR2 (germline): MNHEY, SMNVEV (reference sequence). This CDR3 spans 15 amino acids. The V gene end was trimmed by 3 bases and the J gene end by 5 bases; junction bases not matched to a gene: 5. CDR3 coding DNA: TGTGCCAGCAGTTTGACTAGCGGGAGTAGAAACGAGCAGTACTTC. Its translation: CASSLTSGSRNEQYF.

This clonotype was recorded a few times. The chain joins TRBV29-1 to TRBJ1-2; a possible D gene is TRBD1 (5 bases). The CDR3 is 12 amino acids. Per germline, CDR1 SQVTM and CDR2 ANQGSEA. Trimming took 7 bases from V and 4 from J, leaving 13 bases between them. CDR3 region: CSGIGDPYGYTF. CDR3 sequence (DNA): TGCAGCGGCATCGGGGACCCCTATGGCTACACCTTC.

V and J are TRBV28 and TRBJ2-7, with unresolved D. The CDR3 totals 15 residues. Trimming pared 2 bases from V and 2 bases from J, leaving 13 bases between. The germline gives CDR1 MDHEN, CDR2 SYDVKM. The CDR3 sequence: CASSLGGTPTYEQYF. CDR3 bases: TGTGCCAGCAGTTTAGGTGGAACACCAACCTACGAGCAGTACTTC.

This sequence joins TRBV6-2 or TRBV6-3 and TRBJ1-5; 10 nucleotides line up with TRBD1. Trimming at V came to 6 bases and at J to 7 bases, leaving 12 bases not matched to a gene. The CDR3 loop spans 16 amino acids. Germline CDR1 and CDR2: MNHEY and SVGEGT. For the CDR3, the DNA is TGTGCCAGCAGCGAAAATAAAGACAGGGGGCGGCAGCCCCAGCATTTT. Translation gives CASSENKDRGRQPQHF.

This chain uses TRBV20-1 with TRBJ1-1; D remains ambiguous. The CDR3 sequence is 14 residues long. Trimming removed 0 bases at V and 1 base at J, with 9 bases between. Germline-derived CDR1 and CDR2 are DFQATT and SNEGSKA (reference sequence). The CDR3 is CSAREGGKNTEAFF. In DNA, the CDR3 is TGCAGTGCTAGAGAGGGCGGGAAGAACACTGAAGCTTTCTTT.

This clonotype appeared many times. V usage is TRBV5-4 and J usage is TRBJ2-1; 7 bases match TRBD2. The CDR3 has 13 amino acids. Germline CDR1 SGHNT, CDR2 YYREEE (reference sequence). V shed 4 bases and J 6 bases; nucleotides not matched to a gene: 4. The CDR3 nucleotides read TGTGCCAGCAGCCGGTGGGGGGGCAATGAGCAGTTCTTC. This translates into CASSRWGGNEQFF. Using reference TRBV5-4 and TRBJ2-1 for the parts outside the CDR3, the full variable domain is ETGVTQSPTHLIKTRGQQVTLRCSSQSGHNTVSWYQQALGQGPQFIFQYYREEENGRGNFPPRFSGLQFPNYSSELNVNALELDDSALYLCASSRWGGNEQFFGPGTRLTVL.

This clonotype appeared a few times. The chain uses TRBV6-2 or TRBV6-3 and TRBJ1-1; TRBD1 aligns across 9 bases. The CDR3 loop spans 13 amino acids. CDR1 and CDR2 (germline): MNHEY, SVGEGT. V was clipped by 7 bases and J by 4 bases; unmatched bases: 4. The CDR3 reads CASITTGGTEAFF. The CDR3, as DNA: TGTGCCAGCATTACGACAGGGGGCACTGAAGCTTTCTTT.